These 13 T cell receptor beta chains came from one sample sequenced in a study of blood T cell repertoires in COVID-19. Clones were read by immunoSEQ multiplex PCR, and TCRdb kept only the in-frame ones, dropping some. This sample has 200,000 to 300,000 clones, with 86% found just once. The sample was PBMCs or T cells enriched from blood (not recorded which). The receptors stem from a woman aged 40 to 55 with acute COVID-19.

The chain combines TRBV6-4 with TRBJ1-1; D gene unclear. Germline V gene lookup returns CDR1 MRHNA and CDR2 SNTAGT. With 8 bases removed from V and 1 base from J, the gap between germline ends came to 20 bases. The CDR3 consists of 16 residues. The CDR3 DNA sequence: TGTGCCAGCCGAAACCTACCTGGGAGGGAGAACACTGAAGCTTTCTTT. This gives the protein CASRNLPGRENTEAFF.

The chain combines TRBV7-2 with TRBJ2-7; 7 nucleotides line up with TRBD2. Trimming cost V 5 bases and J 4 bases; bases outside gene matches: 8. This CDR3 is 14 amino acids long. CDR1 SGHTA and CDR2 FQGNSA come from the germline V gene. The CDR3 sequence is CASSRTGTTYEQYF. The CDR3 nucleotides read TGTGCCAGCAGCCGCACCGGGACTACTTACGAGCAGTACTTC.

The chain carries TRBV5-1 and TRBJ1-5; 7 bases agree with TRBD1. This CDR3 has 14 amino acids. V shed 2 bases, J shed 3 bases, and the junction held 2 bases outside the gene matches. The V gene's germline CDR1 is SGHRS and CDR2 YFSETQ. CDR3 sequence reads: CASSLGQDNQPQHF. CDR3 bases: TGCGCCAGCAGCTTAGGACAGGACAATCAGCCCCAGCATTTT.

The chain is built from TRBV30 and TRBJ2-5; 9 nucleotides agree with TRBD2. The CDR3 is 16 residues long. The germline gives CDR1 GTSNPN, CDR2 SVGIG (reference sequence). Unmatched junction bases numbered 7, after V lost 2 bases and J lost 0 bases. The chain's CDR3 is CAWSISRTSDQETQYF. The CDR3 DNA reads TGTGCCTGGAGTATATCGCGGACTAGCGACCAAGAGACCCAGTACTTC.

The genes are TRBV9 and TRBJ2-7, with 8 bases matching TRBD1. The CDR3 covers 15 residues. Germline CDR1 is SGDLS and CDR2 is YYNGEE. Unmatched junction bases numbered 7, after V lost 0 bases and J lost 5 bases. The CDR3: CASSVGQGARNEQYF. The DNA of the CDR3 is TGTGCCAGCAGCGTAGGGCAGGGGGCGCGAAACGAGCAGTACTTC.

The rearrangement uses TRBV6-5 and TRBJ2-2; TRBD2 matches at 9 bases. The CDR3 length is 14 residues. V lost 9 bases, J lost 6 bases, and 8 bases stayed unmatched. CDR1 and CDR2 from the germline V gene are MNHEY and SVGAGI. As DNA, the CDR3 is TGTGCCAGTTGGAAAGCGGGAGGACCCGGGGAGCTGTTTTTT. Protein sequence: CASWKAGGPGELFF.

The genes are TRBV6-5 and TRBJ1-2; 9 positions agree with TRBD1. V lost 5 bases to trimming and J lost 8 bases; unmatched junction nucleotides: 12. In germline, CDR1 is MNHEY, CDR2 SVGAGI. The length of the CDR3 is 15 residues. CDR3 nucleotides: TGTGCCAGCAGTCGACTCCGGGACAGGGTGGTCGGCTACACCTTC. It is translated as CASSRLRDRVVGYTF.

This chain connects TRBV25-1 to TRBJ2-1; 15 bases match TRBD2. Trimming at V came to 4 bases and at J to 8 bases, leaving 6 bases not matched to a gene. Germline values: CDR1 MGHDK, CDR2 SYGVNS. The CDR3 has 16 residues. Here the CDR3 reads CASSGGLAGGQDEQFF. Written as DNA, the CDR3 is TGTGCCAGCAGTGGGGGACTAGCGGGAGGCCAGGATGAGCAGTTCTTC.

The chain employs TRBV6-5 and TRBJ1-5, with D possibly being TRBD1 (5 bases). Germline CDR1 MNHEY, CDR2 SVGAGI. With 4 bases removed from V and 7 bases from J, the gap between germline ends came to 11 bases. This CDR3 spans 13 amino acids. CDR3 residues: CASSFQGGQPQHF. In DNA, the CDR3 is TGTGCCAGCAGTTTCCAGGGAGGCCAGCCCCAGCATTTT.

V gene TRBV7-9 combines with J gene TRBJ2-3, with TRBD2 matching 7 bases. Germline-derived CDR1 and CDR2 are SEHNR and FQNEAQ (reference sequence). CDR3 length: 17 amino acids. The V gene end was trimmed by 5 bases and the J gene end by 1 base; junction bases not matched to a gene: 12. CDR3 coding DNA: TGTGCCAGCAGCCCGAGGGCGGGGAGCGGGGGCACAGATACGCAGTATTTT. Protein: CASSPRAGSGGTDTQYF.

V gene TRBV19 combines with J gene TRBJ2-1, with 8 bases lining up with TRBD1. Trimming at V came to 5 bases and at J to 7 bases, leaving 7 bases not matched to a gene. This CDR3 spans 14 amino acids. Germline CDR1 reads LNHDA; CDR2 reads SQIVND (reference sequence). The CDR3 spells CASSVTGGGNEQFF. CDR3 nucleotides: TGTGCCAGTAGTGTTACAGGGGGTGGTAATGAGCAGTTCTTC.

The CDR3 spells CASSFRQGSYEQYF. CDR3 DNA sequence: TGCGCCAGCAGCTTTAGACAGGGCTCCTACGAGCAGTACTTC. This chain joins TRBV5-1 and TRBJ2-7, with 7 bases aligning to TRBD1. This CDR3 region has 14 residues. J was trimmed by 0 bases and V by 2 bases; bases with no gene match: 2. Looked up from germline, CDR1 is SGHRS and CDR2 is YFSETQ.

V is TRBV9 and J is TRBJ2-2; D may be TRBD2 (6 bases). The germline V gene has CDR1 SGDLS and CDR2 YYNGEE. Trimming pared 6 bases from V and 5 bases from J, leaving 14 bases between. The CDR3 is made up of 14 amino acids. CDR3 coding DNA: TGTGCCAGCAAGGTCGGGAGCGGGACCGGGGAGCTGTTTTTT. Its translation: CASKVGSGTGELFF.